A selection of T cell receptor beta chains follows, all from one sample in a study of blood T cell repertoires in COVID-19. TCRdb's table, derived via immunoSEQ multiplex PCR, lists solely in-frame clones and lacks some. Of about 120,000 clones in the sample, 65% to 90% were seen once. The sample consisted of peripheral blood. Receptor source: an older man with acute or convalescent COVID-19. The CDR3 runs from the conserved cysteine through the conserved F or W. The D gene is left open where the match is weak. Size is omitted from some rows. Given values are once, few, many or a class for expanded clones.

TRBJ2-1 | TRBV5-4 | NA | TRBD2 | TGTGCCAGCAGCCGGGCTCTAGCGGGAGTCGATGAGCAGTTCTTC | CASSRALAGVDEQFF
TRBJ1-2 | TRBV20-1 | NA | NA | TGCAGTGCTAGTACCTGGTCGGGCTATGGCTACACCTTC | CSASTWSGYGYTF
TRBJ1-1 | TRBV4-3 | NA | TRBD1 | TGCGCCAGCAGCCCCGTTCCGGGACAGGGAACTGAAGCTTTCTTT | CASSPVPGQGTEAFF
TRBJ2-1 | TRBV9 | once | TRBD2 | TGTGCCAGCAGCGTAACTAGCGGGGCAGCTCCCTACAATGAGCAGTTCTTC | CASSVTSGAAPYNEQFF
TRBJ1-2 | TRBV14 | NA | TRBD1 | TGTGCCAGCAGCAATACCCCGGGACAGGGGACCTATGGCTACACCTTC | CASSNTPGQGTYGYTF
TRBJ1-2 | TRBV7-2 | NA | TRBD1 | TGTGCCAGCAGCTTAGAGAGGACAGGGAAGGGGGGCTACACCTTC | CASSLERTGKGGYTF
TRBJ1-1 | TRBV18 | once | TRBD1 | TGTGCCAGCTCACCCGGGGGACAGGGGGGGAACACTGAAGCTTTCTTT | CASSPGGQGGNTEAFF
TRBJ1-1 | TRBV7-3 | NA | NA | TGTGCCAGCAGCTCAAGGGGCGGGAACACTGAAGCTTTCTTT | CASSSRGGNTEAFF
TRBJ2-7 | TRBV6-5 | NA | NA | TGTGCCAGCAGGCTCGACGGAGAAGGCGAGCAGTACTTC | CASRLDGEGEQYF
TRBJ1-1 | TRBV2 | NA | TRBD1 | TGTGCCAGCAGCGAACAGGGACAGATGAACACTGAAGCTTTCTTT | CASSEQGQMNTEAFF
TRBJ1-5 | TRBV7-9 | NA | TRBD1 | TGTGCCAGCAGCTTGGCTGGGACAGTCAATCAGCCCCAGCATTTT | CASSLAGTVNQPQHF
TRBJ1-2 | TRBV5-1 | NA | TRBD1 | TGCGCCAGCAGCTTGGAAGGGACAGGAAGATCAGGCTACACCTTC | CASSLEGTGRSGYTF
TRBJ1-6 | TRBV5-4 | NA | TRBD1 | TGTGCCAGCAGCGACAGGGGGCTCGATTCACCCCTCCACTTT | CASSDRGLDSPLHF
TRBJ2-7 | TRBV30 | NA | TRBD2 | TGTGCCTGGACCCCCCCGGGACTAGCGGGAGTGTACGAGCAGTACTTC | CAWTPPGLAGVYEQYF
TRBJ1-2 | TRBV11-2 | NA | NA | TGTGCCAGCAGCTTAGCAGGGTTCCTTGGCTACACCTTC | CASSLAGFLGYTF
TRBJ1-1 | TRBV6-5 | NA | NA | TGTGCCAGCAGTTACCTGGACAGCCTGAACACTGAAGCTTTCTTT | CASSYLDSLNTEAFF
TRBJ2-1 | TRBV10-2 | NA | TRBD1 | TGCGCCAGCAGTGATAGGACAGGATTCTACAATGAGCAGTTCTTC | CASSDRTGFYNEQFF
TRBJ1-1 | TRBV27 | few | NA | TGTGCCAGCAGTGTGGGACACGGTAAAGTTGAAGCTTTCTTT | CASSVGHGKVEAFF
TRBJ1-1 | TRBV4-1 | NA | NA | TGCGCCAGCAGCCAACCCTTCGAGGGAGGGGCCCGAACTGAAGCTTTCTTT | CASSQPFEGGARTEAFF
TRBJ1-1 | TRBV6-2/TRBV6-3 | NA | TRBD1 | TGTGCCAGCAGTGCCACAGGGGGCTTGGGGAACACTGAAGCTTTCTTT | CASSATGGLGNTEAFF
TRBJ2-7 | TRBV11-3 | NA | TRBD2 | TGTGCCAGCAGCTTATACCCCCGATTAGCGGGAGTTTACGAGCAGTACTTC | CASSLYPRLAGVYEQYF
TRBJ1-2 | TRBV5-1 | NA | NA | TGCGCCAGCAGCCCCGGGGCAGGGGTGCACTATGGCTACACCTTC | CASSPGAGVHYGYTF
TRBJ1-4 | TRBV3-1/TRBV3-2 | NA | TRBD1 | TGTGCCAGCAGCCCGACCGGGACAGGGTCTGAAAAACTGTTTTTT | CASSPTGTGSEKLFF
TRBJ1-2 | TRBV14 | few | TRBD1 | TGTGCCAGCAGCCTAAGACAGGGTTGGAACTATGGCTACACCTTC | CASSLRQGWNYGYTF
TRBJ2-2 | TRBV19 | NA | NA | TGTGCCAGTAGTATGCCAGGGTTAGGGACCGGGGAGCTGTTTTTT | CASSMPGLGTGELFF
TRBJ1-3 | TRBV20-1 | NA | NA | TGCAGTGCTAGTAGACTAGGGCCTGGAAACACCATATATTTT | CSASRLGPGNTIYF
TRBJ2-3 | TRBV3-1/TRBV3-2 | NA | TRBD2 | TGTGCCAGCAGCCCCAGAGGGAGGGGCACAGATACGCAGTATTTT | CASSPRGRGTDTQYF
TRBJ2-1 | TRBV9 | NA | NA | TGTGCCAGCAGCGTAAATATGCACGGGTCCTACAATGAGCAGTTCTTC | CASSVNMHGSYNEQFF
TRBJ2-1 | TRBV21-1 | once | NA | TGTGCCAGCAGCAGCCCCCAGGGGGCAACTTCGGCCTTTGGGGAGCAGTTCTTC | CASSSPQGATSAFGEQFF
TRBJ1-3 | TRBV27 | NA | TRBD1 | TGTGCCAGCAGTAGGACAGGGGGAAACACCATATATTTT | CASSRTGGNTIYF
TRBJ1-2 | TRBV6-2/TRBV6-3 | NA | NA | TGTGCCAGCAGTTACCGGGACACTGTAACGGGTAGCTACACCTTC | CASSYRDTVTGSYTF
TRBJ1-1 | TRBV11-2 | NA | NA | TGTGCCAGCAGCTCCGACGGGGGGGCATTAAGCTTGAACACTGAAGCTTTCTTT | CASSSDGGALSLNTEAFF
TRBJ2-7 | TRBV6-5 | once | TRBD1 | TGTGCCAGCAGTTACGGACAGGGGGCTGGGGAGCAGTACTTC | CASSYGQGAGEQYF